This TCR beta chain was sequenced during a study of cytomegalovirus exposure and HLA in healthy donors. Study-level information: Early released data comprised around 80 million unique TCRs from HLA-typed donors. Most genotyped donors, over 70% of 300 to 400, had Caucasian-associated genetic ancestry.

60 Vbeta and 13 Jbeta primers were used in PCR. TCRdb keeps only in-frame clones here, not all; method: immunoSEQ multiplex PCR. The data show 150,000 to 200,000 clones, with 80% to 90% seen just once and approximately 8.5% held by the top ten. Whole-study findings and limits: Sequencing artifact likely explains a cluster of highly shared sequence variants. In vitro work confirmed that three CMV-associated chains recognize CMV antigens.

With regard to this clone: The antigen is undetermined. Its ends do not fully match the called genes, so a read error is possible.

The clonotype comes from a man aged 18 to 29 in good health and CMV-seropositive. The sample comprised PBMCs.

The CDR3 loop is CAGSLGTFRVLSGEQYF. CDR3 DNA sequence: TGTGCCGGCAGCTTAGGGACATTCAGGGTCCTCTCGGGCGAGCAGTACTTC. This chain joins TRBV7-9 and TRBJ2-7; D is possibly TRBD1 (6 bases). Germline V CDR1 and CDR2: SEHNR, FQNEAQ (reference sequence). The CDR3 length is 17 residues.